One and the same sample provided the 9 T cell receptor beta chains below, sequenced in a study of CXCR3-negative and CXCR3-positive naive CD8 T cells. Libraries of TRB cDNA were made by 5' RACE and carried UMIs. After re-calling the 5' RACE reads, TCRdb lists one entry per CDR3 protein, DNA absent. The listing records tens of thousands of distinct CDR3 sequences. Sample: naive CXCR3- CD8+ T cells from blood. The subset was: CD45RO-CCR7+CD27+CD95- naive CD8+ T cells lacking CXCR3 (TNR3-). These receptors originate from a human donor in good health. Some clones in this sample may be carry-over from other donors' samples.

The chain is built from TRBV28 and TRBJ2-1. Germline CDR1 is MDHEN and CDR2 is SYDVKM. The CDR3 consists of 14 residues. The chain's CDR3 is CASSLLSSYNEQFF.

CDR3 sequence reads: CASSFLTSGGEETQYF. The rearrangement links TRBV12-3 or TRBV12-4 to TRBJ2-5; TCRdb's D call of TRBD2 is untestable without DNA. The CDR3 has 16 residues.

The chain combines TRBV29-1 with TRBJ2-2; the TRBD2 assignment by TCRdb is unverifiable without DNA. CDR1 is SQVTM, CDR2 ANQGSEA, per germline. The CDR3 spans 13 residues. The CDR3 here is CSVGGDGYGELFF.

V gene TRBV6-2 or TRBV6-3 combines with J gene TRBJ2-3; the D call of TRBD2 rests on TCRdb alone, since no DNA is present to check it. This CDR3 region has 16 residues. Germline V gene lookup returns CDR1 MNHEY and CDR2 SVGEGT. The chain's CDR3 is CASTEIGLLPSDTQYF.

The CDR3 loop is CASSQGTGRDSPLHF. The chain is built from TRBV4-3 and TRBJ1-6; absent DNA, TCRdb's TRBD1 call cannot be checked. The CDR3 runs to 15 residues. In germline, CDR1 is LGHNA, CDR2 YSLEER.

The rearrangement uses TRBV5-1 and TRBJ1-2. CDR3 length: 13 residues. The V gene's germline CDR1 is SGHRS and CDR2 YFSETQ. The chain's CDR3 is CASRFDSYYGYTF.

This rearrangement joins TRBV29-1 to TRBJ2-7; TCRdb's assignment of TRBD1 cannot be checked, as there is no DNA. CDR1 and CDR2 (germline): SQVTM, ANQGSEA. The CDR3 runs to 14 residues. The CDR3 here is CSVDGERPGVEQYF.

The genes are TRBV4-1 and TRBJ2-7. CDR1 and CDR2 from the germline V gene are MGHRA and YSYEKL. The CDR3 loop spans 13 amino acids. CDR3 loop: CASSQAIPYEQYF.

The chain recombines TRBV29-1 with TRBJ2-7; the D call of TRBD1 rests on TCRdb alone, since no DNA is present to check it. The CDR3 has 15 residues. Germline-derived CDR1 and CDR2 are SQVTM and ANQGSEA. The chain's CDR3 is CSVEDPGQESYEQYF.